The 2 T cell receptor beta chains reported below all come from one sample, sequenced in a study of blood T cell repertoires in COVID-19. Generated by immunoSEQ multiplex PCR, the TCRdb table keeps only in-frame clones and is missing some. Among around 130,000 clones listed, around 84% were seen once. Sequencing was carried out using PBMCs or T cells enriched from blood (not recorded which). These receptors were collected from a man aged 40-50 years with acute COVID-19.

The chain has TRBV7-2 and TRBJ1-2; a possible D gene is TRBD1 (5 bases). V lost 4 bases and J 5 bases, leaving 11 bases between the germline ends. CDR1 and CDR2 (germline): SGHTA, FQGNSA. The CDR3 loop spans 13 amino acids. The DNA for the CDR3 is TGTGCCAGCAGCTGGGGCCGAAATTATGGCTACACCTTC. It translates to CASSWGRNYGYTF. Supplemented by reference TRBV7-2 and TRBJ1-2, the full variable domain reads GAGVSQSPSNKVTEKGKDVELRCDPISGHTALYWYRQSLGQGLEFLIYFQGNSAPDKSGLPSDRFSAERTGGSVSTLTIQRTQQEDSAVYLCASSWGRNYGYTFGSGTRLTVV.

The chain couples TRBV6-7 to TRBJ2-1; 10 bases map to TRBD2. TRBV6-7 is identified as an open reading frame with a role that is uncertain. J gave up 4 bases and V 5 bases, and 5 bases lay outside the gene matches. This CDR3 contains 15 residues. Here the CDR3 DNA reads TGTGCCAGCAGTGTAGCGGGAGGAGGGTACAATGAGCAGTTCTTC. Its protein product is CASSVAGGGYNEQFF.